The 6 T cell receptor beta chains in this list originate from one sample, sequenced in a study of OX40 agonist ivuxolimab in advanced cancers. This table comes from immunoSEQ multiplex PCR, and its TCRdb copy is limited to in-frame clones, with some not included. The data show tens of thousands of clones, 81% seen once. The specimen was CD4+ or CD8+ T cells sorted from blood, collected in a trial of the OX40 agonist ivuxolimab. Every receptor here comes from an adult with an advanced solid tumor such as melanoma, head and neck, liver or kidney cancer.

J is TRBJ2-5 and V is TRBV19, with D hard to call. Trimming stripped 0 bases from V and 5 bases from J, with 10 bases between. The CDR3 totals 14 residues. Per the germline V gene, CDR1 is LNHDA and CDR2 is SQIVND (reference sequence). The CDR3 nucleotides are TGTGCCAGTAGTATAGATCCCGACGGGGAGACCCAGTACTTC. Its translation: CASSIDPDGETQYF.

The J gene is TRBJ2-3, the V gene TRBV7-9; tentative D call: TRBD1 (6 bases). V was cut by 3 bases and J by 0 bases, with 13 bases left in between. The V gene's germline CDR1 is SEHNR and CDR2 FQNEAQ (reference sequence). The length of the CDR3 is 16 residues. CDR3 amino acids: CASSLGAYTSTDTQYF. Written as DNA, the CDR3 is TGTGCCAGCAGCTTGGGGGCTTATACTAGCACAGATACGCAGTATTTT.

The sample holds a few counts of this clone. The rearrangement links TRBV4-1 to TRBJ2-7, with TRBD1 matching 8 bases. The CDR3 extends over 15 amino acids. Trimming at V came to 1 base and at J to 0 bases, leaving 2 bases not matched to a gene. CDR1 MGHRA and CDR2 YSYEKL come from the germline V gene. The CDR3 protein is CASSQGQGSSYEQYF. The CDR3 region has the DNA TGCGCCAGCAGCCAAGGACAGGGGAGCTCCTACGAGCAGTACTTC.

The gene calls are TRBV11-2 and TRBJ2-7, with TRBD1 matching over 7 bases. V lost 7 bases to trimming and J lost 4 bases; unmatched junction nucleotides: 10. From germline, CDR1 is SGHAT and CDR2 FQNNGV. The CDR3 has 14 amino acids. The CDR3 coding sequence is TGTGCCAGCACCCCCGGGACAGACTTGTACGAGCAGTACTTC. Its protein product is CASTPGTDLYEQYF.

This clone was seen a single time. The chain couples TRBV9 to TRBJ2-1; 10 nucleotides align to TRBD2. CDR1 and CDR2 from the germline V gene are SGDLS and YYNGEE. CDR3 length equals 15 residues. V trimming: 2 bases; J trimming: 4 bases; junction bases outside the gene matches: 3. CDR3 residues: CASSVGLALYNEQFF. DNA for the CDR3: TGTGCCAGCAGCGTGGGACTAGCGCTTTACAATGAGCAGTTCTTC.

This rearrangement joins TRBV5-4 to TRBJ1-1; D unresolved. CDR3 length: 13 amino acids. The germline V and J ends were trimmed by 1 base and 5 bases, with 9 bases remaining between them. Germline V lookup: CDR1 SGHNT, CDR2 YYREEE (reference sequence). In nucleotides, the CDR3 is TGTGCCAGCAGCTTGTTAGGCGGAACTGAAGCTTTCTTT. It specifies CASSLLGGTEAFF. The entire variable domain, with the rest obtained from reference TRBV5-4 and TRBJ1-1, is as follows: ETGVTQSPTHLIKTRGQQVTLRCSSQSGHNTVSWYQQALGQGPQFIFQYYREEENGRGNFPPRFSGLQFPNYSSELNVNALELDDSALYLCASSLLGGTEAFFGQGTRLTVV.